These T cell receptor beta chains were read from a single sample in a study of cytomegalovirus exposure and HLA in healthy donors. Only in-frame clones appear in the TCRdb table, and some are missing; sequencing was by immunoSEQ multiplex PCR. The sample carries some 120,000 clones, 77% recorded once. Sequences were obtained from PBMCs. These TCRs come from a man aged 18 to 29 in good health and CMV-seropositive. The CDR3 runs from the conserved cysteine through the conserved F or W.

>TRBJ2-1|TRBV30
CAWSGTRLGGEQFF
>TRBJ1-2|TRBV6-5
CASSYHRTGERDGYTF
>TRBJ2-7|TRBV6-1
CASSDTGISYEQYF
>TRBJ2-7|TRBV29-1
CSVGYTNYEQYF
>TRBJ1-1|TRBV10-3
CAISDRGTVTEAFF
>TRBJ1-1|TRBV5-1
CASSLLLNTEAFF
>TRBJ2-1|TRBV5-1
CASSSGGSSYNEQFF
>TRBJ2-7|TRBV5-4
CASSLEWASTGRYEQYF
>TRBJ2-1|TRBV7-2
CASREGTEYGNEQFF
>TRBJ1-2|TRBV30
CAWTEANYGYTF
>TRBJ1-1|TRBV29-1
CSVEGQGLSNTEAFF
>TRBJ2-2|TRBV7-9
CASSSGTSVSGELFF
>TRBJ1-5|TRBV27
CASSLGGLSNQPQHF
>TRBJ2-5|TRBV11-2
CASSDLGLISETQYF
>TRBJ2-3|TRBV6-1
CASSEDWLAGTDTQYF
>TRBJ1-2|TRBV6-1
CASSEFVSVYGYTF
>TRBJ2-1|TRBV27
CASSPHGGGSYNEQFF
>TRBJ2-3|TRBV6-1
CAGQDSSSTDTQYF
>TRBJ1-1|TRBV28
CASSSQGTEAFF
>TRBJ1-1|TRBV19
CASGGQGDTEAFF
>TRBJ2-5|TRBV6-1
CASGRETQYF
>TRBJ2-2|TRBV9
CASSVTPGGTGELFF
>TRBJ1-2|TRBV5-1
CASSLAPGGYGYTF
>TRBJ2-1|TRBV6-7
CASSYRFGGAVNEQFF
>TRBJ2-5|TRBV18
CASSLFYLSTGGYKETQYF
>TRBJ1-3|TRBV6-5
CASNPRGTGNTIYF
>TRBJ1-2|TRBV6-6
CASTNTGGYGYTF
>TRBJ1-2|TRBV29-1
CSVEVRAVTMNYGYTF
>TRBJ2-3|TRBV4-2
CASSQDWQGESTDTQYF
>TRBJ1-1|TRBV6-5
CASSYMGTGGTEAFF
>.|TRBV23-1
CASPASVYEQYF
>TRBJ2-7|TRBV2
CASSAGQIYEQYF
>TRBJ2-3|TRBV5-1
CASSLMGGPVDTQYF
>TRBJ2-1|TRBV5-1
CASSLAGTGNDEQFF
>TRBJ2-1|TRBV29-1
CSVDQGKTGLVNEQFF
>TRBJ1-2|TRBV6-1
CGSIGGAKAYGYTF
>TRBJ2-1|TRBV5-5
CASSRGLSSYNEQFF
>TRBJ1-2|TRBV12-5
CASGDRGLYGYTF
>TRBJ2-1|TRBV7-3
CASSPGTSGTNEQFF
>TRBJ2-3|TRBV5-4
CASSLSGSRTDTQYF
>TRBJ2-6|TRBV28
CASSLGGGSGANVLTF
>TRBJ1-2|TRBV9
CASSVALSDRGGYTF
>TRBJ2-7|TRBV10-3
CAISEVQSYEQYF
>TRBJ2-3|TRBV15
CATSSPHGTSEIPASTDTQYF